Listed below are T cell receptor beta chains from one sample, sequenced in a study of graft-versus-host responses after intestinal transplantation. These receptors are not linked to any known antigen. Method: immunoSEQ multiplex PCR; TCRdb's copy keeps in-frame clones and lacks some. The sample lists 85,000 to 90,000 clones; roughly 90% were seen once. Sequenced here: unstimulated CD4+ T cells sorted from spleen or lymph node cells, sampled before intestinal transplant. Every receptor here comes from a human donor who received an intestinal transplant. CDR3s include the opening cysteine and the closing phenylalanine or tryptophan. D genes are given only for firm matches. Expanded clones get a size class; other rows say once, few or many, or leave the size out.

D gene: TRBD1
V gene: TRBV13
clone size: few
J gene: TRBJ2-1
CDR3 DNA: TGTGCCAGCAGCTTAGTAGGGACAGGGTCCTACAATGAGCAGTTCTTC
CDR3 protein: CASSLVGTGSYNEQFF

D gene: TRBD1
V gene: TRBV10-2
clone size: .
J gene: TRBJ1-2
CDR3 DNA: TGCGCCAGCAGTGAGTCTGGCAGGGGGGATGGCTACACCTTC
CDR3 protein: CASSESGRGDGYTF

D gene: .
V gene: TRBV11-2
clone size: .
J gene: TRBJ2-7
CDR3 DNA: TGTGCCAGCAGCTTAATGGGCGTCTACGAGCAGTACTTC
CDR3 protein: CASSLMGVYEQYF

D gene: .
V gene: TRBV19
clone size: .
J gene: TRBJ1-2
CDR3 DNA: TGTGCCAGTAGGGAGGGCTTTCTTAATGGCTACACCTTC
CDR3 protein: CASREGFLNGYTF

D gene: .
V gene: TRBV9
clone size: .
J gene: TRBJ1-6
CDR3 DNA: TGTGCCAGCAGCGAAACGGTGAACTCCTATAATTCACCCCTCCACTTT
CDR3 protein: CASSETVNSYNSPLHF

D gene: .
V gene: TRBV19
clone size: .
J gene: TRBJ2-7
CDR3 DNA: TGTGCCAGTAGTACCGCCGGGACATTGGGCTACGAGCAGTACTTC
CDR3 protein: CASSTAGTLGYEQYF

D gene: TRBD2
V gene: TRBV18
clone size: .
J gene: TRBJ2-5
CDR3 DNA: TGTGCCAGCTCACCAAGACTAGCGGGGGGTAGAGAGACCCAGTACTTC
CDR3 protein: CASSPRLAGGRETQYF

D gene: .
V gene: TRBV6-6
clone size: .
J gene: TRBJ2-2
CDR3 DNA: TGTGCCAGCGCCCAGGGGGGACCCGGGGAGCTGTTTTTT
CDR3 protein: CASAQGGPGELFF

D gene: .
V gene: TRBV12-2
clone size: .
J gene: TRBJ2-1
CDR3 DNA: TGTGCAAGTCGCTTAGATCTAGCGGGGGGGAACAATGAGCAGTTCTTC
CDR3 protein: CASRLDLAGGNNEQFF

D gene: .
V gene: TRBV7-9
clone size: .
J gene: TRBJ1-5
CDR3 DNA: TGTGCCAGCAGCTTAGAGGGGTGGCAGCCCCAGCATTTT
CDR3 protein: CASSLEGWQPQHF

D gene: .
V gene: TRBV18
clone size: .
J gene: TRBJ1-3
CDR3 DNA: TGTGCCAGCTCACCTTGGGCGAAACCAAACACCATATATTTT
CDR3 protein: CASSPWAKPNTIYF

D gene: .
V gene: TRBV6-6
clone size: .
J gene: TRBJ2-7
CDR3 DNA: TGTGCCAGCATGGAGGAATCCTACGAGCAGTACTTC
CDR3 protein: CASMEESYEQYF

D gene: TRBD2
V gene: TRBV10-2
clone size: .
J gene: TRBJ2-3
CDR3 DNA: TGCGCCAGCAGTCCCGGGACTAGGGTGGGTACGCAGTATTTT
CDR3 protein: CASSPGTRVGTQYF

D gene: TRBD2
V gene: TRBV4-1
clone size: .
J gene: TRBJ2-3
CDR3 DNA: TGCGCCAGCAGCATAGCGGGGGGGCTGGCAGATACGCAGTATTTT
CDR3 protein: CASSIAGGLADTQYF

D gene: .
V gene: TRBV5-6
clone size: few
J gene: TRBJ2-3
CDR3 DNA: TGTGCCAGCAGCCCAAGCGGAGGGAGGTGGGGCACAGATACGCAGTATTTT
CDR3 protein: CASSPSGGRWGTDTQYF

D gene: .
V gene: TRBV5-5
clone size: .
J gene: TRBJ1-5
CDR3 DNA: TGTGCCAGCAGCTTGGAGGCGGATAGCAATCAGCCCCAGCATTTT
CDR3 protein: CASSLEADSNQPQHF

D gene: TRBD1
V gene: TRBV27
clone size: .
J gene: TRBJ1-2
CDR3 DNA: TGTGCCAGCAGGGAAACGGACAGGGTTAATGGCTACACCTTC
CDR3 protein: CASRETDRVNGYTF

D gene: .
V gene: TRBV4-2
clone size: .
J gene: TRBJ1-6
CDR3 DNA: TGTGCCAGCAGCCAAGATCCCGCCAGGGGCCGCAGCTCCTATAATTCACCCCTCCACTTT
CDR3 protein: CASSQDPARGRSSYNSPLHF

D gene: .
V gene: TRBV5-1
clone size: .
J gene: TRBJ2-7
CDR3 DNA: TGCGCCAGCAGCCCTACCCATCCGGGTGGTGAGCAGTACTTC
CDR3 protein: CASSPTHPGGEQYF

D gene: .
V gene: TRBV11-3
clone size: .
J gene: TRBJ2-1
CDR3 DNA: TGTGCCAGCAGCGCCGGGGTCTACAATGAGCAGTTCTTC
CDR3 protein: CASSAGVYNEQFF

D gene: .
V gene: TRBV14
clone size: .
J gene: TRBJ2-5
CDR3 DNA: TGTGCCAGCAGCCAAGATTCGGGACTGAGAGCGACCCAGTACTTC
CDR3 protein: CASSQDSGLRATQYF

D gene: TRBD2
V gene: TRBV12-5
clone size: .
J gene: TRBJ2-1
CDR3 DNA: TGTGCTAGTGGTCCTCGACTAGCGGGGGCCCAGTGGGTGTTCTTC
CDR3 protein: CASGPRLAGAQWVFF

D gene: TRBD1
V gene: TRBV27
clone size: .
J gene: TRBJ1-5
CDR3 DNA: TGTGCCAGCAGTTGGGGGACAGGGTTAAATCAGCCCCAGCATTTT
CDR3 protein: CASSWGTGLNQPQHF

D gene: .
V gene: TRBV5-8
clone size: .
J gene: TRBJ1-6
CDR3 DNA: TGTGCCAGCAGCTTGATTGGGCTCCCCCTCCACTTT
CDR3 protein: CASSLIGLPLHF